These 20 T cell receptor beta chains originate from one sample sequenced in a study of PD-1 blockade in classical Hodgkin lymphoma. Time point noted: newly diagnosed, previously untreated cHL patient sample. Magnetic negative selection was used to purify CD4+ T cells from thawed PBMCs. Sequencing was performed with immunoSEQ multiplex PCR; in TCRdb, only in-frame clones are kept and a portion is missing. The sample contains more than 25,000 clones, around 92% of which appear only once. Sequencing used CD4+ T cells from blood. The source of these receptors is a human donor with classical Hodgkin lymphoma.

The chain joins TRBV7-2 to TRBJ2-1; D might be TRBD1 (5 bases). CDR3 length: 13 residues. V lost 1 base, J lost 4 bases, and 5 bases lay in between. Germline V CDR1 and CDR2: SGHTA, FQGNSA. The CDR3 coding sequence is TGTGCCAGCAGCTTAGGACAGTACAATGAGCAGTTCTTC. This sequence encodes CASSLGQYNEQFF.

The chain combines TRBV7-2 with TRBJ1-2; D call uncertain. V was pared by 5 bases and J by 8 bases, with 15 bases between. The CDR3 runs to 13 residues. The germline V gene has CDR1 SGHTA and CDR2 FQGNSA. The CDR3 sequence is CASSPPTGWGYTF. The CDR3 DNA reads TGTGCCAGCAGCCCTCCTACGGGTTGGGGCTACACCTTC.

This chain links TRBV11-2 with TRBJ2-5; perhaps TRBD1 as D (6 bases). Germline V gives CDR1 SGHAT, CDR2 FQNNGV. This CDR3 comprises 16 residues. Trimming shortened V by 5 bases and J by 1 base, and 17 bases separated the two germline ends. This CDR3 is CASSNRDTNLQETQYF. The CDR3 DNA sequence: TGTGCCAGCAGCAACCGGGACACTAACCTCCAAGAGACCCAGTACTTC.

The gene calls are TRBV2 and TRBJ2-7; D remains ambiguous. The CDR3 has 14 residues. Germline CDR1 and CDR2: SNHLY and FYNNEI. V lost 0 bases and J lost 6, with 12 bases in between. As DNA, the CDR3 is TGTGCCAGCAGTGAAGCGCCCCCACCGGGCGAGCAGTACTTC. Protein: CASSEAPPPGEQYF.

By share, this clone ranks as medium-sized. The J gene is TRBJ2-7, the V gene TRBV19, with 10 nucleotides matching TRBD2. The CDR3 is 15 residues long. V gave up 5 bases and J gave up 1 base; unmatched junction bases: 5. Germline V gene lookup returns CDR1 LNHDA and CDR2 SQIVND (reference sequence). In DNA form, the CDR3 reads TGTGCCAGTAGTCCGAGGACTAGCGGATCCTACGAGCAGTACTTC. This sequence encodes CASSPRTSGSYEQYF.

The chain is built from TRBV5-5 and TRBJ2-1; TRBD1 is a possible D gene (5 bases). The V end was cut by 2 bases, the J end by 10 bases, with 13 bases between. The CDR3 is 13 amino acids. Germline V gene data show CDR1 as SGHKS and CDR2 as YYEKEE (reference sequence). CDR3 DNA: TGTGCCAGCAGCTTAGGGGCTTTAAGGGAGCAGTTCTTC. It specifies CASSLGALREQFF. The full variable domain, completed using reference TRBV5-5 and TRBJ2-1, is DAGVTQSPTHLIKTRGQQVTLRCSPISGHKSVSWYQQVLGQGPQFIFQYYEKEERGRGNFPDRFSARQFPNYSSELNVNALLLGDSALYLCASSLGALREQFFGPGTRLTVL.

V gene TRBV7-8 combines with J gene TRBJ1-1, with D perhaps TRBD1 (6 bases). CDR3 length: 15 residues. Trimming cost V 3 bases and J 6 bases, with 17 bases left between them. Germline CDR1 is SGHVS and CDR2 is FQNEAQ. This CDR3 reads CASSLAGALGSEAFF. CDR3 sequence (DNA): TGTGCCAGCAGCTTGGCGGGGGCGCTGGGTTCTGAAGCTTTCTTT.

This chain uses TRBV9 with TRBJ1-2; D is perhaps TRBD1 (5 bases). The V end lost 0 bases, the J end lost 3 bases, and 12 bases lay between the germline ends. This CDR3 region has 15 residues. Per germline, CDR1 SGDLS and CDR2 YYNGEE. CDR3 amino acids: CASSVEAGGDYGYTF. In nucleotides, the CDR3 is TGTGCCAGCAGCGTAGAGGCCGGAGGGGACTATGGCTACACCTTC.

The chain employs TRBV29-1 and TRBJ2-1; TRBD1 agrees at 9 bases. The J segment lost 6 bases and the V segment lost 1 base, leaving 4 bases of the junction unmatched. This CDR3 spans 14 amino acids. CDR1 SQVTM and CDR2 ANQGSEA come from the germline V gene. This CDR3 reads CSVEGGTGRNEQFF. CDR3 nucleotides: TGCAGCGTTGAAGGTGGGACAGGGCGCAATGAGCAGTTCTTC.

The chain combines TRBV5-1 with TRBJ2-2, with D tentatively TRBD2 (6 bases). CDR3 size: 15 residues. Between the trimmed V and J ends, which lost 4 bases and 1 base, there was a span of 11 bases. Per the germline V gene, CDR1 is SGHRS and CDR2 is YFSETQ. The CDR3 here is CASSRLEGNTGELFF. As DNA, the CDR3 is TGCGCCAGCAGCCGACTAGAAGGGAACACCGGGGAGCTGTTTTTT.

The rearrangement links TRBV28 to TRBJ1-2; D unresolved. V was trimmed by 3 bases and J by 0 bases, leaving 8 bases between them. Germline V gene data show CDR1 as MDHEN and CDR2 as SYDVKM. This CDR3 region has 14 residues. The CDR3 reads CASSFPRANYGYTF. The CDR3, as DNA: TGTGCCAGCAGTTTCCCCAGAGCTAACTATGGCTACACCTTC.

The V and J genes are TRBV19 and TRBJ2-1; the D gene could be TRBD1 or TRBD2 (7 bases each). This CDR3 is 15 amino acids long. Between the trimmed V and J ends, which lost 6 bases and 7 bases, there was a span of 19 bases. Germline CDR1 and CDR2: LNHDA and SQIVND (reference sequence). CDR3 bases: TGTGCCAGTAGCCTGAGACAGGGAGGGGGGAATGAGCAGTTCTTC. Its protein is CASSLRQGGGNEQFF.

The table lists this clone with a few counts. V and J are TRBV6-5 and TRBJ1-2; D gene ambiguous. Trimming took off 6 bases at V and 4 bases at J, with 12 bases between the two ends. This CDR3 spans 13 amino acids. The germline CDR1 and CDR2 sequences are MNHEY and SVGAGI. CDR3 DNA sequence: TGTGCCAGCAGACCTCCCGGGCCCTATGGCTACACCTTC. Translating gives CASRPPGPYGYTF.

CDR3 nucleotide sequence: TGTGCCAGCAGTTCGGGACAGGGCTCTGGGCAGCCCCAGCATTTT. This encodes CASSSGQGSGQPQHF. The chain links TRBV28 to TRBJ1-5; 9 positions match TRBD1. The V segment lost 4 bases and the J segment 7 bases; nucleotides outside the gene matches: 8. This CDR3 is 15 amino acids long. The germline V gene has CDR1 MDHEN and CDR2 SYDVKM. Variable domain in full (rest from reference TRBV28 and TRBJ1-5): DVKVTQSSRYLVKRTGEKVFLECVQDMDHENMFWYRQDPGLGLRLIYFSYDVKMKEKGDIPEGYSVSREKKERFSLILESASTNQTSMYLCASSSGQGSGQPQHFGDGTRLSIL.

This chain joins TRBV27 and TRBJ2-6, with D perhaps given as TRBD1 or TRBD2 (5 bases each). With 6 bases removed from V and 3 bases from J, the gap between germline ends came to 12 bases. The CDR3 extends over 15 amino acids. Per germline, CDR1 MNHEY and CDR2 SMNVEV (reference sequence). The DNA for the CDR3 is TGTGCCAGCAGAAAAAGGGGAGATGGGGCCAACGTCCTGACTTTC. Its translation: CASRKRGDGANVLTF.

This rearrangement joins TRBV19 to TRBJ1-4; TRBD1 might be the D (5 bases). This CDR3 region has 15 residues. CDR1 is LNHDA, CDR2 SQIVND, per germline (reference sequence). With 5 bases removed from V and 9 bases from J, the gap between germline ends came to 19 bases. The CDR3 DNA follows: TGTGCCAGTAGTCGCCCGGGACGGGGGGTGCAAAAACTGTTTTTT. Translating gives CASSRPGRGVQKLFF.

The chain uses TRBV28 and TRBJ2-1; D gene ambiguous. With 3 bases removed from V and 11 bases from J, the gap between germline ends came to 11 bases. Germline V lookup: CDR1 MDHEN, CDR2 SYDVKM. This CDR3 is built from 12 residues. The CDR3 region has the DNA TGTGCCAGCAGTTTCGACGGTCGTAAGCAGTTCTTC. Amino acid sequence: CASSFDGRKQFF.

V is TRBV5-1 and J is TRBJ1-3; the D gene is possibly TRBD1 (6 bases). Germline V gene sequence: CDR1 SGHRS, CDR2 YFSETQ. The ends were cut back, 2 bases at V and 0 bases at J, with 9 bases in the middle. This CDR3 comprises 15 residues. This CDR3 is CASSLQGFSGNTIYF. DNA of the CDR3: TGCGCCAGCAGCTTACAGGGATTCTCTGGAAACACCATATATTTT.

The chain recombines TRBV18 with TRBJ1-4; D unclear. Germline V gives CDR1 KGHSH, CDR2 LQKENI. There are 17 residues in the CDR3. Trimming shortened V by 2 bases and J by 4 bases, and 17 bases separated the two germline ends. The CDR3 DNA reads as TGTGCCAGCTCACCAGTGAGGTTTGAGGGAAGTAATGAAAAACTGTTTTTT. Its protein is CASSPVRFEGSNEKLFF.

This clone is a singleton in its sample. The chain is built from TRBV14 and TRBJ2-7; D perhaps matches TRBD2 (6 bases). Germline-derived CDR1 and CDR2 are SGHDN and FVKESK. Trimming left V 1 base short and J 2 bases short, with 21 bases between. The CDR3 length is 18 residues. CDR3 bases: TGTGCCAGCAGCCAAGCCGGTTGGGGGGACCGATCTACCTACGAGCAGTACTTC. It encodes CASSQAGWGDRSTYEQYF.